This T cell receptor (beta chain) was obtained from a study of tissue T cells after allogeneic stem cell transplantation. Study in general: Pathologist review favored tissue samples showing histologically apparent lymphocytes.

Produced via immunoSEQ multiplex PCR; TCRdb's table is partial and in-frame only. The data show 20,000 to 30,000 clones, with over 70% seen just once and roughly 8% held by the top ten. Losses at the gene ends were 0 bases for V and 1 base for J; bases not matched to a gene: 8. The germline CDR1 and CDR2 sequences are SGHTS and YDEGEE. The CDR3 runs to 18 residues. This clone appeared a few times. The target antigen is unknown. Study-wide points: Limitations included a small, clinically heterogeneous cohort and limited sampling depth. Few T cell clones were shared across patients, but motif clusters showed tissue-specific shared signatures. Anatomically similar tissues had similar TCR repertoires within each patient.

The chain uses TRBV5-8 and TRBJ2-1; TRBD2 agrees at 9 bases. This clonotype was sampled from a female donor of 60 years or more with lung cancer. Here the sequenced sample was tissue from the ileum, taken at autopsy. The CDR3 reads CASSLGASGVGSYNEQFF. CDR3 bases: TGTGCCAGCAGCTTGGGTGCTAGCGGGGTAGGTTCCTACAATGAGCAGTTCTTC. Full variable domain (remainder filled in from reference TRBV5-8 and TRBJ2-1): EAGVTQSPTHLIKTRGQQATLRCSPISGHTSVYWYQQALGLGLQFLLWYDEGEERNRGNFPPRFSGRQFPNYSSELNVNALELEDSALYLCASSLGASGVGSYNEQFFGPGTRLTVL.